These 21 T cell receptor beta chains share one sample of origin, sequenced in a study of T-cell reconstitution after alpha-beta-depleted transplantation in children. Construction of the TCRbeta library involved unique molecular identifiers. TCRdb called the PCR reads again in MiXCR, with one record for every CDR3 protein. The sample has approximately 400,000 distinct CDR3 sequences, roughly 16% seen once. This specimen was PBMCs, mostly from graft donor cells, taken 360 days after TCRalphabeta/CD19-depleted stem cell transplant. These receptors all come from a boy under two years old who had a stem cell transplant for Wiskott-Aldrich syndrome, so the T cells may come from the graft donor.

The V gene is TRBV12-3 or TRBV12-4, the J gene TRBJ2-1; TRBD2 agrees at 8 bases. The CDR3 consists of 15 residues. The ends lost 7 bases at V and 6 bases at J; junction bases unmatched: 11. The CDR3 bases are TGTGCCAGCACCCCCTTTGGACTAGCAACCAATGAGCAGTTCTTC. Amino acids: CASTPFGLATNEQFF.

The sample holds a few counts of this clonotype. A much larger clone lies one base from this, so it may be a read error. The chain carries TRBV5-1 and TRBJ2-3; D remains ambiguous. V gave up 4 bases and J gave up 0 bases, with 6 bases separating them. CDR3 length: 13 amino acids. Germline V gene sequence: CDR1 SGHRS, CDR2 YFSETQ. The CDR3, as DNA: TGCGCCAGCAGCCCGGACAGCACAGATACGCAGTATTTT. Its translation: CASSPDSTDTQYF.

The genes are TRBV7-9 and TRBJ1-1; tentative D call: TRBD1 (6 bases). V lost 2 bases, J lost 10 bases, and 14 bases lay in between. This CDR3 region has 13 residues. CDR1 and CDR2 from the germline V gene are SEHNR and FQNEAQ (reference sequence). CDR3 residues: CASSLYPGARAFF. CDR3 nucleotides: TGTGCCAGCAGCTTATATCCGGGGGCGAGAGCTTTCTTT.

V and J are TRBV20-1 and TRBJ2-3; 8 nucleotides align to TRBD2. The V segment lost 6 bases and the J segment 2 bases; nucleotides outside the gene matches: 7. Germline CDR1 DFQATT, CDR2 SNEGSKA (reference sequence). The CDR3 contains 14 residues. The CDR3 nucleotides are TGCAGTGCCCCGAAAGCGGGAGTCACAGATACGCAGTATTTT. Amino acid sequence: CSAPKAGVTDTQYF.

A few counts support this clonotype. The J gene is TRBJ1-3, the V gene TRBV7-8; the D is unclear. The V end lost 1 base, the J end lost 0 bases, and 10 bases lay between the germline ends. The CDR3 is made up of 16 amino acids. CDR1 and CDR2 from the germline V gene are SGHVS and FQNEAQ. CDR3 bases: TGTGCCAGCAGCTTAGATAGGTCTTTCTCTGGAAACACCATATATTTT. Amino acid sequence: CASSLDRSFSGNTIYF. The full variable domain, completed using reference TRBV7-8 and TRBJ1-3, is GAGVSQSPRYKVAKRGQDVALRCDPISGHVSLFWYQQALGQGPEFLTYFQNEAQLDKSGLPSDRFFAERPEGSVSTLKIQRTQQEDSAVYLCASSLDRSFSGNTIYFGEGSWLTVV.

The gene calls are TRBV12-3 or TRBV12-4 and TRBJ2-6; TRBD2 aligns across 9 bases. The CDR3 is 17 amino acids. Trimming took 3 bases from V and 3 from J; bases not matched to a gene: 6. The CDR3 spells CASSFRLAGNGANVLTF. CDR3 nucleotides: TGTGCCAGCAGTTTCCGGCTAGCGGGAAATGGGGCCAACGTCCTGACTTTC.

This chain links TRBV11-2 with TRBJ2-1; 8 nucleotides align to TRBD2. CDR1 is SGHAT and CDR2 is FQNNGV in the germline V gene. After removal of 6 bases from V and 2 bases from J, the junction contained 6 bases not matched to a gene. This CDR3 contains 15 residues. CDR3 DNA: TGTGCCAGCAGTCTAAGCGGGAGAGCCTACAATGAGCAGTTCTTC. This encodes CASSLSGRAYNEQFF.

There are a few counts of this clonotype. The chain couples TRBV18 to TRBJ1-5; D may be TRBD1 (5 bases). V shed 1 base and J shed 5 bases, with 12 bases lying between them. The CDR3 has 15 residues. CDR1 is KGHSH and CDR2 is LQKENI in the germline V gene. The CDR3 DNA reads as TGTGCCAGCTCACCACTGGGGGGTGGCCATCAGCCCCAGCATTTT. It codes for CASSPLGGGHQPQHF.

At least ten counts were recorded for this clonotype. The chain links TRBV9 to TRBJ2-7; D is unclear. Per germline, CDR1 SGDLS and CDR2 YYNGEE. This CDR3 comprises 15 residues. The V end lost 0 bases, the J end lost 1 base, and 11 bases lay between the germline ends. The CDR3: CASSVGPDKSYEQYF. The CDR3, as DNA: TGTGCCAGCAGCGTAGGCCCAGATAAGTCCTACGAGCAGTACTTC.

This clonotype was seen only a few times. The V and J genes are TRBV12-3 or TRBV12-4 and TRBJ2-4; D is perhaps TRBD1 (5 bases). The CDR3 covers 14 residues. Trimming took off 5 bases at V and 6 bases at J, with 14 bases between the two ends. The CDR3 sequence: CASSPWEGANIQYF. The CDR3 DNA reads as TGTGCCAGCAGTCCCTGGGAAGGGGCAAACATTCAGTACTTC.

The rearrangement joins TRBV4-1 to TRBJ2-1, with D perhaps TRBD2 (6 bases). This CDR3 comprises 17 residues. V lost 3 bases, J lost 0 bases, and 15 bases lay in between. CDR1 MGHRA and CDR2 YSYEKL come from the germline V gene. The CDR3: CASSQERVGSSYNEQFF. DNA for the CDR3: TGCGCCAGCAGCCAGGAGCGGGTAGGTAGCTCCTACAATGAGCAGTTCTTC.

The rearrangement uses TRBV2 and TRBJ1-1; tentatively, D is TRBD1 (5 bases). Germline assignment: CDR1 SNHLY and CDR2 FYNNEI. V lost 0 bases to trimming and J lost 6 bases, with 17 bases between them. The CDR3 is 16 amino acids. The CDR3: CASSEALRGVNAEAFF. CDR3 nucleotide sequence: TGTGCCAGCAGTGAAGCGCTTCGAGGGGTCAACGCTGAAGCTTTCTTT.

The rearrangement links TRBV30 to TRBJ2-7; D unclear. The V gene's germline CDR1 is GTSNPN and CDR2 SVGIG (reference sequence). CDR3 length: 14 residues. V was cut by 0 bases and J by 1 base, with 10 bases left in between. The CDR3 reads CAWSVGRRSYEQYF. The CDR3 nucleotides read TGTGCCTGGAGTGTAGGGCGTAGATCCTACGAGCAGTACTTC.

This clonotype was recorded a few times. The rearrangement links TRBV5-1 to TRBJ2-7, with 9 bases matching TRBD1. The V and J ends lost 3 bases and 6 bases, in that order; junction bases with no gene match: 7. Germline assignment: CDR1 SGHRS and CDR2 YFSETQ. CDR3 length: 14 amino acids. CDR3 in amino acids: CASSSLQGASEQYF. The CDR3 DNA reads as TGCGCCAGCAGCTCGCTACAGGGGGCAAGCGAGCAGTACTTC.

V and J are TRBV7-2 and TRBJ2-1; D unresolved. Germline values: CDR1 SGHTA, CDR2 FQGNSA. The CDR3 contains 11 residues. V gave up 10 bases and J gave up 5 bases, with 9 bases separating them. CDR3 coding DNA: TGTGCCACCAATCCGGACAATGAGCAGTTCTTC. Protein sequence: CATNPDNEQFF.

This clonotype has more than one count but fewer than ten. Here the CDR3 reads CASSAPGQGMSVTEAFF. Written as DNA, the CDR3 is TGCGCCAGCAGTGCCCCTGGACAGGGGATGAGTGTTACTGAAGCTTTCTTT. This chain links TRBV10-2 with TRBJ1-1; TRBD1 matches at 9 bases. Per the germline V gene, CDR1 is WSHSY and CDR2 is SAAADI. The J segment lost 5 bases and the V segment lost 4 bases, leaving 14 bases of the junction unmatched. This CDR3 is built from 17 residues.

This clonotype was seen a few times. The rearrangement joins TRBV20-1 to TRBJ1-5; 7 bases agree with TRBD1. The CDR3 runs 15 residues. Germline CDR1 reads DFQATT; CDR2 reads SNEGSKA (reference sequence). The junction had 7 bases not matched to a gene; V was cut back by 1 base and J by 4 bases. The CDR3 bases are TGCAGTGCTAGAGCATACGACAGGGATAATCAGCCCCAGCATTTT. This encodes CSARAYDRDNQPQHF.

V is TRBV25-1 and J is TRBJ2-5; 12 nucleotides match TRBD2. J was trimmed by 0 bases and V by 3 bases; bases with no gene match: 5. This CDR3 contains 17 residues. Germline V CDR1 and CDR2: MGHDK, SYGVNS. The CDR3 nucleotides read TGTGCCAGCAGTGAGCTACGGACTAGCGGGAACCAAGAGACCCAGTACTTC. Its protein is CASSELRTSGNQETQYF.

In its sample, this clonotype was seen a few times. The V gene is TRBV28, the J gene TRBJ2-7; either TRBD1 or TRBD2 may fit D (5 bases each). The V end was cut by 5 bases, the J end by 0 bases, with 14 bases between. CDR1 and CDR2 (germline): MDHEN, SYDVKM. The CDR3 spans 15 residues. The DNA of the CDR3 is TGTGCCAGCAGTGAGGGGACCGGGGCCTCCTACGAGCAGTACTTC. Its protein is CASSEGTGASYEQYF. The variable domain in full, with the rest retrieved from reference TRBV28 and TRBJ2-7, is DVKVTQSSRYLVKRTGEKVFLECVQDMDHENMFWYRQDPGLGLRLIYFSYDVKMKEKGDIPEGYSVSREKKERFSLILESASTNQTSMYLCASSEGTGASYEQYFGPGTRLTVT.

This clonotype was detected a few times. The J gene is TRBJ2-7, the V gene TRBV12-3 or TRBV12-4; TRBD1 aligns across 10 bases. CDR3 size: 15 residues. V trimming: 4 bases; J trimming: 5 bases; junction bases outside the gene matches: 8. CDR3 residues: CASSYRDRGENEQYF. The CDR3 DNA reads TGTGCCAGCAGTTACCGGGACAGGGGCGAAAACGAGCAGTACTTC.

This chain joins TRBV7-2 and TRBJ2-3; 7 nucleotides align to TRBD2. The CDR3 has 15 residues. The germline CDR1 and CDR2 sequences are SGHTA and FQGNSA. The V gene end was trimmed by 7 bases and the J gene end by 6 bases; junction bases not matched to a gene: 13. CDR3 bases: TGTGCCAGCACTAAGCTTGGACTAGTTATTGATACGCAGTATTTT. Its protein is CASTKLGLVIDTQYF.